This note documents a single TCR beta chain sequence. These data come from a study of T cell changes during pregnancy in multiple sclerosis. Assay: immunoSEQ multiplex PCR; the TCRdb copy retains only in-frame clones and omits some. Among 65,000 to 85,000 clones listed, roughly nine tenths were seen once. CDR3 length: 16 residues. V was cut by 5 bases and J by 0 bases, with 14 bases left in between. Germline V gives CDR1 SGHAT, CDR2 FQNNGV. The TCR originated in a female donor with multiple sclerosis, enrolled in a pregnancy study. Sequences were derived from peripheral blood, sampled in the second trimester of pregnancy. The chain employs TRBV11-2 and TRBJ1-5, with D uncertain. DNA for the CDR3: TGTGCCAGCAGCCCTATCCGGGGTTATAGCAATCAGCCCCAGCATTTT. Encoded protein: CASSPIRGYSNQPQHF.